This T cell receptor (beta chain) was captured in a study of CD8 T cells in ankylosing spondylitis (dated by TCRdb to the late 2010s). General notes on the study: T cell receptor beta repertoires were profiled in healthy donors and ankylosing spondylitis patients so that disease-linked TCR variants could be found. In total, the full study cohort was made up of 85 to 140 healthy donors and roughly 27 ankylosing spondylitis patients. Samples of peripheral blood were taken, and for ankylosing spondylitis patients, synovial fluid was collected as well.

Comment on this clonotype: The antigen this receptor binds is unknown. No base-level quality is on record; no much larger clone is a single base apart.

Points the paper makes about the study in general: The disease-linked clones had a CD8+ phenotype and were found at relatively low frequencies in peripheral blood. A TCR beta motif made up of fewer than 10 highly homologous amino acid variants appeared to be characteristic of blood from ankylosing spondylitis patients. According to the report, matched synovial fluid samples from ankylosing spondylitis patients were significantly enriched for the disease-linked clones. Some motif variants had previously been reported in the synovial fluid and blood of reactive arthritis patients, which suggests shared mechanisms of disease initiation.

The instrument given in TCRdb is Illumina HiSeq 2500. TCR beta libraries were prepared by quantitative 5'-RACE with molecular barcodes. The original pipeline was this. A new computational method, built on a probabilistic model of VDJ rearrangement, was used to identify disease-linked TCR variants. Starting from the raw public reads, TCRdb applied fastp trimming at Q25, assembled clones with MiXCR and retained in-frame beta chains. Here each entry gathers all rows of one CDR3 protein and keeps the most common genes and DNA. TCRdb's processing, not the authors', yielded these V and J calls. The sample table lists 340,000 or so distinct CDR3 sequences, over 12% of them with a count of one. Of the sample, around 1% falls within the top ten clones. The V end gives up 0 bases and the J end 4 bases, leaving 11 bases in the junction not matched to a gene. Based on the germline V gene, the CDR1 and CDR2 sequences are LGHNA and YNFKEQ. The CDR3 has 20 amino acids, counting the end cysteine and phenylalanine. The DNA shown is the 60-base CDR3, in frame from base 1.

The receptor was isolated from a male donor with ankylosing spondylitis or in good health (not recorded which). The sequencing input was blood, either unsorted or a sorted T cell fraction (not recorded which). Recombination linked TRBV4-2 to TRBJ2-2, with 13 bases matching TRBD2. CDR3 protein: CASSQDPTSGRAVVTGELFF. The DNA sequence is TGTGCCAGCAGCCAAGATCCAACTAGCGGGAGGGCGGTCGTCACCGGGGAGCTGTTTTTT.